This T cell receptor beta chain was documented in a study of shared clonotypes between healthy human individuals (dated by TCRdb to about 2020). About the investigation overall: A few men and a couple of women, aged 18 to 49 years, made up the cohort. Libraries were prepared and TCR repertoires were sequenced by different laboratories using diverse techniques, in order to increase sequencing depth and limit assay-specific biases. For each donor, three plates each were used for CD4 naive and CD4 memory, two plates were used for CD8 naive, and one plate was used for CD8 memory. Per donor, leukapheresis produced somewhere between about 0.94 and 9.5 billion PBMCs. The study deeply sequenced blood TCR repertoires of about 5 healthy adults to estimate repertoire size and the extent of clonotype sharing between individuals. The research as a whole found: Rarefaction of sorted-subset datasets indicated incomplete sequencing despite the large sequencing depth. Roughly 5.2% of naive CD4, around 3.6% of naive CD8, 2.3% of memory CD4, and 0.35% to 0.5% of memory CD8 clonotypes were shared across several donors. Sampling was restricted to blood, and TCR repertoires in tissues likely differ from the TCR repertoires found in blood. Higher generation probabilities were observed for clonotypes shared by all four sorted-subset donors than for non-shared clonotypes. Pairwise subsampling indicated that sequencing depth was expected to affect the degree of clonotype sharing among donors. Larger estimated clonotype richness was generally found for naive subsets than for memory subsets. The small number of donors limited the genetic and exposure-history diversity represented.

V drops 1 base and J drops 5 bases, leaving 14 bases in between. The CDR3 runs 15 amino acids, cysteine and phenylalanine included. Here the CDR3 DNA is all that survives: 45 bases in frame from base 1. The germline V gene supplies CDR1 MDHEN and CDR2 SYDVKM. As concerns this clone: Its target antigen remains unknown. No qualities accompany the bases; no much larger clone lies one base away.

CD8 naive samples consisted of CD45RO-negative cells that were positively selected for CCR7, yielding a CD45RA+CCR7+ population without TemRA cells. The donors were healthy, HIV-negative adults with no recently reported acute infections or vaccinations. All donors were Caucasian adults living in Nashville, Tennessee, USA. Blood was collected by leukapheresis, and PBMCs were isolated by Ficoll-Histopaque density gradient centrifugation and then cryopreserved in liquid nitrogen vapor phase. Analytical flow cytometry was used to check the purity and quantity of each magnetically sorted T cell population. Genomic DNA was isolated from each sorted fraction and quantified by UV absorbance on a Nanodrop 2000c. Using the deep immunoSEQ assay, TCR CDR3 regions were amplified from genomic DNA by multiplex PCR. For each cell subset, the extracted genomic DNA was distributed evenly across all wells of several immunoSEQ 96-well plates, and each plate served as one replicate. For sorted subsets, about 0.2 ug genomic DNA, equal to 30,000 or so T cell genomes, was loaded into each replicate PCR. The purified libraries were quantified using a Qubit 3.0 fluorometer, sized with a Bioanalyzer 2100, and then quantified again using the KAPA Library Quantification kit. Each immunoSEQ 96-well plate was sequenced on its own single-read 150-cycle Illumina NextSeq 550 flow cell. The authors' pipeline ran thus. Because the immunoSEQ output included only junctional sequences and no quality scores, the filtering could not be the same as the filtering used for full-length reads. Sequences were annotated with PyIR, a Python wrapper for IgBLAST v1.9, using IMGT germline references to assign V/J genes and CDR3. Reads were removed for weak V/J assignments (E-value above 1e-6), missing CDR3, stop codons, out-of-frame junctions, or ambiguous translated residues. V3J clonotypes were defined as sequences sharing an identical inferred V gene, J gene, and CDR3 amino acid sequence. To compute the percentage overlap between repertoires, the number of shared unique clonotypes was divided by the size of the smaller repertoire. RTK rarefaction, the Chao1 estimator, and Recon v2.1 estimates of unobserved clonotypes were used to assess repertoire richness. Generation probabilities were computed with OLGA for all TCRbeta clonotypes obtained by the gDNA method from several donors. TCRdb obtained this table from immuneACCESS and retained in-frame rearrangements with V and J assigned. These tables miss some clones; where compared with another copy, unresolved V genes account for less than half of the shortfall, and the remainder is unexplained. V, J and clone size reflect that table, while D and trimming were determined from the DNA. For this sample there are under 700,000 clones; around 96% appear just once. Around 0.11% of the sample is taken by the ten largest.

The sequencing input was naive CD8+ T cells sorted from blood. The cell subset or site label for this specimen denotes: CD45RA+CCR7+. The receptor chain draws on TRBV28 and TRBJ1-1, with a weak D call of TRBD1 (6 bases match). This clonotype originated in a woman aged 25 to 39 in good health. The DNA sequence follows: TGTGCCAGCAGTTTATTAGGAGGGGGTATTACTGAAGCTTTCTTT. This codes for CASSLLGGGITEAFF.